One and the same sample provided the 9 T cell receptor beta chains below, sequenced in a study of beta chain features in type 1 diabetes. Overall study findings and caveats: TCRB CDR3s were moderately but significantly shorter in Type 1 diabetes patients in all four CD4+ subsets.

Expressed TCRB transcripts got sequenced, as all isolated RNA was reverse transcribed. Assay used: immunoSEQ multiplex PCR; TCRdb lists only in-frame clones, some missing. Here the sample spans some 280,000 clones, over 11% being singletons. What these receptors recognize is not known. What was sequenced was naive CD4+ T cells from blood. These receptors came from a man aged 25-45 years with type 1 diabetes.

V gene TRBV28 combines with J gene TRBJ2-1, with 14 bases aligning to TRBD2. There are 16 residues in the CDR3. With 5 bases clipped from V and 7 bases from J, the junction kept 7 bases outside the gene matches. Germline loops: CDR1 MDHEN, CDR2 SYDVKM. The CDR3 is CASSETGLAGDNEQFF. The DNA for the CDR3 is TGTGCCAGCAGTGAAACGGGACTAGCGGGAGATAATGAGCAGTTCTTC.

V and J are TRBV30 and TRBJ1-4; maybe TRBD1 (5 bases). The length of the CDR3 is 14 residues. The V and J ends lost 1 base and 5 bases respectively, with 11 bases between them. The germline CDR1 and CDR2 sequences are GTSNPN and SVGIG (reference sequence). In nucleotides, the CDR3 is TGTGCCTGGAGTGCTCGGACACTCAATGAAAAACTGTTTTTT. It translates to CAWSARTLNEKLFF.

Written as DNA, the CDR3 is TGTGCCTGGAGGGCAGGATGGTACCAAGAGACCCAGTACTTC. This gives the protein CAWRAGWYQETQYF. The V call is TRBV30, the J call TRBJ2-5; D gene unclear. The CDR3 has 14 amino acids. Germline V gene data show CDR1 as GTSNPN and CDR2 as SVGIG (reference sequence). Between the trimmed V and J ends, which lost 3 bases and 0 bases, there was a span of 11 bases.

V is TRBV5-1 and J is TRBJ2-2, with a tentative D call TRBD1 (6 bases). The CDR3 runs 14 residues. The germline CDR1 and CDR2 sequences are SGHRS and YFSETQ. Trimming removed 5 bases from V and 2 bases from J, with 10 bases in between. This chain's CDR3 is CASRPDSNTGELFF. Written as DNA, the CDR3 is TGCGCCAGCAGACCGGACAGTAACACCGGGGAGCTGTTTTTT.

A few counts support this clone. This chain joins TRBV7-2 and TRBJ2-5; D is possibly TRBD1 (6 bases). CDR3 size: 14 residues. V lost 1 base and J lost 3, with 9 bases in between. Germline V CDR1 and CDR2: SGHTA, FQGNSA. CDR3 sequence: CASSLVSGEETQYF. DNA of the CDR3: TGTGCCAGCAGCTTAGTATCAGGGGAAGAGACCCAGTACTTC.

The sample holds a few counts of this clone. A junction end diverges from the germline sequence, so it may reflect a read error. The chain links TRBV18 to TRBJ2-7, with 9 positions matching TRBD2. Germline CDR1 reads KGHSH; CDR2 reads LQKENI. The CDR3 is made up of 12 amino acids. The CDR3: CASSRPSGVRLF. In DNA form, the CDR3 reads TGTGCCAGCTCACGTCCTAGCGGGGTTCGGCTCTTC.

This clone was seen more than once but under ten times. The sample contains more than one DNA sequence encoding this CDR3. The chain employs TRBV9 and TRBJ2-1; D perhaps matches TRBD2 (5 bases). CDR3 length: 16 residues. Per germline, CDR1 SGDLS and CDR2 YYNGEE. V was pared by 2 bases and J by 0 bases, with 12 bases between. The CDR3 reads CASSVSSGSSYNEQFF. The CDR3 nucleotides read TGTGCCAGCAGCGTCTCAAGCGGAAGCTCCTACAATGAGCAGTTCTTC.

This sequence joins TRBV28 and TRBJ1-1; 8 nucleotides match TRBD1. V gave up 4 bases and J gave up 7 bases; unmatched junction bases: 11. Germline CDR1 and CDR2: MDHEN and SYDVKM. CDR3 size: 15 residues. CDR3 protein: CASSSLGQGPIEAFF. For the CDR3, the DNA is TGTGCCAGCAGTTCCCTCGGACAGGGTCCCATTGAAGCTTTCTTT.

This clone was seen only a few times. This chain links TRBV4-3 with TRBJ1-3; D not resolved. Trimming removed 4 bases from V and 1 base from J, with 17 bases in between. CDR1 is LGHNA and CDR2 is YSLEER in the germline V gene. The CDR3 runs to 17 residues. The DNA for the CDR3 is TGCGCCAGCAGCCTACATGAGGGTGGGAAATCTGGAAACACCATATATTTT. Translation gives CASSLHEGGKSGNTIYF.